Below, 19 T cell receptor beta chains from the same sample are listed, as sequenced in a study of OX40 agonist ivuxolimab in advanced cancers. The data were produced by immunoSEQ multiplex PCR, yet TCRdb's version contains in-frame clones alone and is incomplete. Altogether 65,000 to 100,000 clones are present, approximately 91% being singletons, with the ten largest covering around 6.9%. The input for sequencing was CD4+ or CD8+ T cells sorted from blood, taken in a trial of the OX40 agonist ivuxolimab. The receptors here all came from an adult with an advanced solid tumor such as melanoma, head and neck, liver or kidney cancer.

The J gene is TRBJ1-3, the V gene TRBV18; D remains ambiguous. The CDR3 consists of 18 residues. V was cut by 3 bases and J by 0 bases, with 18 bases left in between. Germline CDR1 is KGHSH and CDR2 is LQKENI. CDR3: CASSPSEKIKLSGNTIYF. The CDR3 DNA is TGTGCCAGCTCACCCTCAGAGAAAATTAAACTCTCTGGAAACACCATATATTTT.

V is TRBV5-4 and J is TRBJ2-1; D call uncertain. The germline V gene has CDR1 SGHNT and CDR2 YYREEE (reference sequence). V gave up 0 bases and J gave up 7 bases, with 8 bases separating them. The CDR3 is 13 amino acids. CDR3 bases: TGTGCCAGCAGCTTGGTGGTCGGGAATGAGCAGTTCTTC. It yields the protein CASSLVVGNEQFF.

The chain combines TRBV9 with TRBJ2-2; D uncertain. Germline CDR1 and CDR2: SGDLS and YYNGEE. Trimming stripped 1 base from V and 5 bases from J, with 12 bases between. The CDR3 extends over 15 amino acids. CDR3 nucleotides: TGTGCCAGCAGCGTATCACCCGTAGGAACCGGGGAGCTGTTTTTT. This codes for CASSVSPVGTGELFF.

This clone has a single count. The chain joins TRBV29-1 to TRBJ2-1, with D unclear. V was pared by 7 bases and J by 0 bases, with 13 bases between. The CDR3 loop spans 14 amino acids. CDR1 SQVTM and CDR2 ANQGSEA come from the germline V gene. This CDR3 reads CSGLSSSSYNEQFF. In nucleotides, the CDR3 is TGCAGCGGGCTATCCTCGAGCTCCTACAATGAGCAGTTCTTC.

A single count supports this clone. The junction differs from germline at one of its ends, possibly a read error. V usage is TRBV7-9 and J usage is TRBJ2-1; TRBD2 matches 13 bases. The germline V gene encodes CDR1 SEHNR and CDR2 FQNEAQ (reference sequence). CDR3 length equals 13 residues. The CDR3 DNA follows: TGTGCCAGCAGCACTACTAGCGGGAGGGCCAGGGTCTTC. Its protein is CASSTTSGRARVF.

The J gene is TRBJ1-5, the V gene TRBV30; 8 bases fit TRBD1. The V gene end was trimmed by 0 bases and the J gene end by 4 bases; junction bases not matched to a gene: 2. Germline V gene lookup returns CDR1 GTSNPN and CDR2 SVGIG (reference sequence). CDR3 size: 14 residues. For the CDR3, the DNA is TGTGCCTGGAGTGTGAGGACAGGGAATCAGCCCCAGCATTTT. This codes for CAWSVRTGNQPQHF.

The chain uses TRBV14 and TRBJ2-5, with D uncertain. In germline, CDR1 is SGHDN, CDR2 FVKESK. The CDR3 totals 13 residues. The V end was cut by 4 bases, the J end by 7 bases, with 13 bases between. The DNA for the CDR3 is TGTGCCAGCAGCCCCCGGGTCCTCGGGACCCAGTACTTC. Its translation: CASSPRVLGTQYF.

This chain uses TRBV15 with TRBJ2-5; tentative D call: TRBD1 (6 bases). The CDR3 has 19 residues. Deletions cut 3 bases from V and 3 bases from J, with 26 bases between. Germline assignment: CDR1 LNHNV and CDR2 YYDKDF (reference sequence). Here the CDR3 reads CATSSRKTTDQGIEETQYF. DNA for the CDR3: TGTGCCACCAGCAGCCGCAAAACGACAGATCAGGGGATCGAAGAGACCCAGTACTTC. The complete variable domain, with remaining parts taken from reference TRBV15 and TRBJ2-5, reads DAMVIQNPRYQVTQFGKPVTLSCSQTLNHNVMYWYQQKSSQAPKLLFHYYDKDFNNEADTPDNFQSRRPNTSFCFLDIRSPGLGDTAMYLCATSSRKTTDQGIEETQYFGPGTRLLVL.

This clone was recorded a few times. The V gene is TRBV11-2, the J gene TRBJ2-4, with 8 bases aligning to TRBD1. Germline values: CDR1 SGHAT, CDR2 FQNNGV. CDR3 length: 19 amino acids. With 0 bases clipped from V and 6 bases from J, the junction kept 16 bases outside the gene matches. CDR3 residues: CASSLDHPSSLTGGNIQYF. The CDR3, as DNA: TGTGCCAGCAGCTTAGATCACCCCAGCTCTCTAACAGGGGGAAACATTCAGTACTTC.

This chain joins TRBV18 and TRBJ2-5; TRBD2 matches 10 bases. CDR3 length equals 17 residues. From germline, CDR1 is KGHSH and CDR2 LQKENI. Trimming at V came to 3 bases and at J to 5 bases, leaving 12 bases not matched to a gene. This CDR3 reads CASSPPSGRTLGETQYF. CDR3 nucleotides: TGTGCCAGCTCACCGCCTAGCGGGAGAACTCTTGGGGAGACCCAGTACTTC.

A note on this clone: Other nucleotide sequences in the sample specify the same CDR3. The V and J genes are TRBV19 and TRBJ1-5, with D possibly being TRBD1 (5 bases). V gave up 4 bases and J gave up 0 bases, with 13 bases separating them. This CDR3 has 16 amino acids. CDR1 and CDR2 from the germline V gene are LNHDA and SQIVND (reference sequence). The CDR3 is CASSSNDRYSNQPQHF. As DNA, the CDR3 is TGTGCCAGTAGTAGTAATGACAGATATAGCAATCAGCCCCAGCATTTT.

In its sample, this clone was seen once. The V call is TRBV7-8, the J call TRBJ2-5; possibly TRBD2 for D (6 bases). In germline, CDR1 is SGHVS, CDR2 FQNEAQ. The CDR3 loop spans 15 amino acids. Trimming removed 6 bases from V and 5 bases from J, with 19 bases in between. CDR3: CASRHHPAGSETQYF. The CDR3 DNA reads TGTGCCAGCAGACACCATCCCGCGGGGAGCGAGACCCAGTACTTC.

The chain links TRBV5-6 to TRBJ2-1, with unresolved D. Germline V gene data show CDR1 as SGHDT and CDR2 as YYEEEE. This CDR3 comprises 16 residues. V was pared by 4 bases and J by 2 bases, with 16 bases between. The CDR3 DNA reads TGTGCCAGCAGCCGCCCCGTAAACATTGCCTACAATGAGCAGTTCTTC. Translated, it gives CASSRPVNIAYNEQFF.

This clone appeared once. This sequence joins TRBV11-2 and TRBJ2-7, with 14 bases lining up with TRBD2. Germline values: CDR1 SGHAT, CDR2 FQNNGV. The J segment lost 3 bases and the V segment lost 0 bases, leaving 7 bases of the junction unmatched. The CDR3 is 18 residues long. CDR3 DNA sequence: TGTGCCAGCAGCTTAGACCCCAGACTAGCGGGAGGGGGCTACGAGCAGTACTTC. It codes for CASSLDPRLAGGGYEQYF.

The rearrangement links TRBV28 to TRBJ2-3; 9 nucleotides match TRBD1. J lost 3 bases, V lost 3 bases, and 4 bases had no gene match. Germline assignment: CDR1 MDHEN and CDR2 SYDVKM. There are 15 residues in the CDR3. As DNA, the CDR3 is TGTGCCAGCAGTTTGACAGGGGGAGGAACAGATACGCAGTATTTT. Amino acids: CASSLTGGGTDTQYF.

The J gene is TRBJ2-3, the V gene TRBV6-6; 11 bases align to TRBD2. The ends lost 6 bases at V and 2 bases at J; junction bases unmatched: 1. The CDR3 extends over 14 amino acids. Looked up from germline, CDR1 is MNHNY and CDR2 is SVGAGI (reference sequence). In nucleotides, the CDR3 is TGTGCCAGCAGGACTAGCGGGAACACAGATACGCAGTATTTT. As protein: CASRTSGNTDTQYF.

The chain combines TRBV7-2 with TRBJ2-4; TRBD2 matches 10 bases. This CDR3 comprises 16 residues. J gave up 7 bases and V 1 base, and 7 bases lay outside the gene matches. CDR1 and CDR2 from the germline V gene are SGHTA and FQGNSA. This CDR3 is CASSLGFTSGMNIQYF. CDR3 nucleotides: TGTGCCAGCAGCTTAGGGTTTACTAGCGGGATGAACATTCAGTACTTC.

The J gene is TRBJ2-1, the V gene TRBV6-1; 9 bases agree with TRBD2. V dropped 6 bases and J dropped 15; count of bases not matched to a gene: 15. The CDR3 length is 14 residues. Per the germline V gene, CDR1 is MNHNS and CDR2 is SASEGT. The DNA for the CDR3 is TGTGCCAGCAGACCCACGACTAGCGGCCGGTCGGGGTTCTTC. Protein product: CASRPTTSGRSGFF.

This chain uses TRBV9 with TRBJ2-3; no definite D call. Germline CDR1 is SGDLS and CDR2 is YYNGEE. This CDR3 has 13 amino acids. V gave up 3 bases and J gave up 6 bases, with 11 bases separating them. As DNA, the CDR3 is TGTGCCAGCAGCGCGAACCTCTACGATACGCAGTATTTT. It specifies CASSANLYDTQYF.